These T cell receptor beta chains were read from a single sample in a study of OX40 agonist ivuxolimab in advanced cancers. Assay used: immunoSEQ multiplex PCR; TCRdb lists only in-frame clones, some missing. The sample shows more than 65,000 clones, around 85% of them seen only once. The input for sequencing was CD4+ or CD8+ T cells sorted from blood, taken in a trial of the OX40 agonist ivuxolimab. These receptors were taken from an adult with an advanced solid tumor such as melanoma, head and neck, liver or kidney cancer. Each CDR3 is given with its conserved first and last residue. A D gene is named only where the DNA matches it firmly. Some rows have no size entry. The others give once, few or many, or a class for an expanded clone.

-	TRBV19	TRBJ2-1	TRBD1	TGTGCCAGTAGTACCCCGGGACAGGTGGTCTTC	CASSTPGQVVF
-	TRBV10-2	TRBJ2-1	TRBD1	TGCGCCACGGGACAGGCCTCCTACAATGAGCAGTTCTTC	CATGQASYNEQFF
few	TRBV6-6	TRBJ2-7	TRBD1	TGTGCCAGCAGGGTTCGGGACAGGGGAGGGCTCGAGCAGTACTTC	CASRVRDRGGLEQYF
few	TRBV28	TRBJ2-7	-	TGTGCCACCGACGACTCTTCCTACGAGCAGTACTTC	CATDDSSYEQYF
-	TRBV15	TRBJ1-2	-	TGTGCCACCAGCAGAGATTCGGGGGGCAACTATGGCTACACCTTC	CATSRDSGGNYGYTF
few	TRBV27	TRBJ1-1	-	TGTGCCAGCAGTTCCGGATTTGGGACGGCGAACACTGAAGCTTTCTTT	CASSSGFGTANTEAFF
-	TRBV4-2	TRBJ2-7	-	TGTGCCAGCAGCCAAGAGGGCAGTTCCTACGAGCAGTACTTC	CASSQEGSSYEQYF
-	TRBV7-8	TRBJ1-2	-	TGTGCCAGCAGCGTCAGGGCAACAGCGGCTTATGGCTACACCTTC	CASSVRATAAYGYTF
once	TRBV10-2	TRBJ2-1	-	TGCGCCAGCAGTGAGTCGCCCCCTGAGCAGTTCTTC	CASSESPPEQFF
-	TRBV19	TRBJ2-2	TRBD2	TGTGCCAGTAGTAGCGGGAGTAGTTTTACCGGGGAGCTGTTTTTT	CASSSGSSFTGELFF
-	TRBV5-8	TRBJ2-1	-	TGTGCCAGCAGCTTGACCGTCTACAATGAGCAGTTCTTC	CASSLTVYNEQFF
-	TRBV7-2	TRBJ2-1	-	TGTGCCAGCAGCTCGTCCAGGGGCATCAATGAGCAGTTCTTC	CASSSSRGINEQFF
-	TRBV5-1	TRBJ1-4	TRBD1	TGCGCCAGCAGAAGGGGGCTTGATGAAAAACTGTTTTTT	CASRRGLDEKLFF
-	TRBV5-6	TRBJ1-1	TRBD1	TGTGCCAGCAGCTCTGGACAGGTCTCTGTCACTGAAGCTTTCTTT	CASSSGQVSVTEAFF
-	TRBV2	TRBJ2-5	-	TGTGCCAGCAGTAAAGCGGTAGAGACCCAGTACTTC	CASSKAVETQYF
-	TRBV6-1	TRBJ2-7	-	TGTGCCAGCACCCTGGACACACCAGTCTACGAGCAGTACTTC	CASTLDTPVYEQYF
-	TRBV19	TRBJ2-5	TRBD1	TGTGCCAGTAAACGGGACAGGGGAACGGGAGAGACCCAGTACTTC	CASKRDRGTGETQYF
-	TRBV5-8	TRBJ2-1	TRBD2	TGTGCCAGCAGCTTGGGCACTAGCGGGAGGAACAATGAGCAGTTCTTC	CASSLGTSGRNNEQFF
-	TRBV28	TRBJ2-1	TRBD2	TGTGCCAGCAGTTTGCAAGCGGGAGGGCCAGTTGGGCAGTTCTTC	CASSLQAGGPVGQFF
-	TRBV7-2	TRBJ2-7	-	TGTGCCAGCAGCTTATTGGGAGGTTGGCACGAGCAGTACTTC	CASSLLGGWHEQYF
-	TRBV19	TRBJ1-5	TRBD1	TGTGCCAGTAGTATGGACAGGGGTCAGGATCAGCCCCAGCATTTT	CASSMDRGQDQPQHF
-	TRBV2	TRBJ1-5	-	TGTGCCAGCGCTATCGGAATGAATCAGCCCCAGCATTTT	CASAIGMNQPQHF
-	TRBV19	TRBJ2-1	-	TGTGCCAGTAGTATAGGAACAGGTGATGAGCAGTTCTTC	CASSIGTGDEQFF
-	TRBV4-2	TRBJ2-1	TRBD2	TGTGCCAGCAGCCTCATGGCGGGGGCCTACAATGAGCAGTTCTTC	CASSLMAGAYNEQFF
-	TRBV5-6	TRBJ1-3	-	TGTGCCAGCAGCTTGGATATCGGGACAAAAAGAAACACCATATATTTT	CASSLDIGTKRNTIYF
-	TRBV7-9	TRBJ2-3	-	TGTGCCAGCAGCTTGGGGGAGGATACGCAGTATTTT	CASSLGEDTQYF
few	TRBV28	TRBJ1-6	-	TGTGCCAGCAGTTTATTGTCAATGAATTCACCCCTCCACTTT	CASSLLSMNSPLHF
-	TRBV5-1	TRBJ2-3	-	TGCGCCAGCAGCCCCAAGGGACAAGGGTCCACAGATACGCAGTATTTT	CASSPKGQGSTDTQYF
-	TRBV5-4	TRBJ2-5	-	TGTGCCAGCAGCTTGATGGGGGCCCAGTACTTC	CASSLMGAQYF
-	TRBV18	TRBJ2-5	-	TGTGCCAGCTCACCTGGACGGACTTCCATAGGCCAAGAGACCCAGTACTTC	CASSPGRTSIGQETQYF
-	TRBV28	TRBJ2-5	TRBD2	TGTGCCAGCAGTTCTAGACTAGCGGGGGCCAGGGAGACCCAGTACTTC	CASSSRLAGARETQYF
-	TRBV28	TRBJ2-3	TRBD2	TGTGCCAGCAGTTTCTCCCGACTAGCGGGAGGCCCTGGGGGAGATACGCAGTATTTT	CASSFSRLAGGPGGDTQYF
-	TRBV4-1	TRBJ2-7	-	TGTGCCAGCAGCCCTTTAGCGGACTCCTACGAGCAGTACTTC	CASSPLADSYEQYF
once	TRBV6-6	TRBJ2-7	TRBD2	TGTGCCAGCACCCGAAGCGGGAGCTCCTACGAGCAGTACTTC	CASTRSGSSYEQYF
-	TRBV28	TRBJ1-2	-	TGTGCCAGCAGTTGGGGGAAGGGGGGCTACACCTTC	CASSWGKGGYTF
-	TRBV13	TRBJ1-1	-	TGTGCCAGCTTCGGGGGTGAGAACACTGAAGCTTTCTTT	CASFGGENTEAFF
-	TRBV5-6	TRBJ2-7	-	TGTGCCAGCAGCTTGAGGTCTAGAACCTACGAGCAGTACTTC	CASSLRSRTYEQYF
few	TRBV19	TRBJ2-3	-	TGTGCCAGTAGTCCACTAACAGGGATAGATACGCAGTATTTT	CASSPLTGIDTQYF
-	TRBV6-1	TRBJ2-4	-	TGTGCCAGCAGACGCGGCGGGGAAAACATTCAGTACTTC	CASRRGGENIQYF
once	TRBV5-6	TRBJ1-5	-	TGTGCCAGCAGCACAAAATTAGACCGTCCCAATCAGCCCCAGCATTTT	CASSTKLDRPNQPQHF
-	TRBV27	TRBJ2-5	-	TGTGCCAGCAGTTTAGAAGCTAGGTCTCAGACCCAGTACTTC	CASSLEARSQTQYF
-	TRBV27	TRBJ2-1	-	TGTGCCAGCAGTCTAGGTGTGGGGGAGCAGTTCTTC	CASSLGVGEQFF
-	TRBV7-9	TRBJ1-6	TRBD1	TGTGCCAGCAGCTGGGGGACAGCTAATAATTCACCCCTCCACTTT	CASSWGTANNSPLHF
once	TRBV28	TRBJ1-6	TRBD1	TGTGCCAGCAGTTCCCCGGGACAGGTTGGGTTAAGATCACCCCTCCACTTT	CASSSPGQVGLRSPLHF
-	TRBV29-1	TRBJ2-1	-	TGCAGCGTTGAAACGCCGCCCACAAACAATGAGCAGTTCTTC	CSVETPPTNNEQFF
-	TRBV10-2	TRBJ2-7	TRBD2	TGCGCCAGCAGTTCCGGGACTAGCTATCGCGAGCAGTACTTC	CASSSGTSYREQYF
-	TRBV2	TRBJ1-1	-	TGTGCCAGCAGTGGACAGTTGAACACTGAAGCTTTCTTT	CASSGQLNTEAFF
-	TRBV19	TRBJ1-4	-	TGTGCCAGTAGTCAGGGGTCGCGGGAAAAACTGTTTTTT	CASSQGSREKLFF
-	TRBV2	TRBJ2-7	TRBD1	TGTGCCAGCACCCAAGGGGGCAGGTCCTACGAGCAGTACTTC	CASTQGGRSYEQYF
-	TRBV2	TRBJ2-1	-	TGTGCCAGCAGTGTCGGGCAGACCAATAATGAGCAGTTCTTC	CASSVGQTNNEQFF
-	TRBV6-6	TRBJ2-2	TRBD1	TGTGCCAGCAGCAGAATGGACAGGGTGGGCACCGGGGAGCTGTTTTTT	CASSRMDRVGTGELFF
-	TRBV25-1	TRBJ2-3	-	TGTGCCAGCAGTCGTCATCCAACAGATACGCAGTATTTT	CASSRHPTDTQYF
-	TRBV7-8	TRBJ2-5	TRBD2	TGTGCCAGCAGCCCAGGAGCGGGGCGGCAAGAGACCCAGTACTTC	CASSPGAGRQETQYF